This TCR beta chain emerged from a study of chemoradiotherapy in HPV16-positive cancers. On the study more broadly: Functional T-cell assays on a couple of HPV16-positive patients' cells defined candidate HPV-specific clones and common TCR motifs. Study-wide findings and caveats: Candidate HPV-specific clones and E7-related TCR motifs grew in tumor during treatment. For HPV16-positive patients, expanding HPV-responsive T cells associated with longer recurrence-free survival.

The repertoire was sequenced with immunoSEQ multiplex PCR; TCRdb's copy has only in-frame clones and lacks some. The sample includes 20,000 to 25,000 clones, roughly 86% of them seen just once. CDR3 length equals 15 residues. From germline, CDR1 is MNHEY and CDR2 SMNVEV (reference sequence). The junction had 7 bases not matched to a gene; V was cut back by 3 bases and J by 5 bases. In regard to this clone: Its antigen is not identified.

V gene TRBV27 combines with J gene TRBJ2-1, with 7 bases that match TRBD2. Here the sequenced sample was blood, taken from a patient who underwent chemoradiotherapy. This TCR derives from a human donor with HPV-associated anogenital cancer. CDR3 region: CASSFERETNNEQFF. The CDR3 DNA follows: TGTGCCAGCAGTTTCGAGCGGGAAACGAACAATGAGCAGTTCTTC.